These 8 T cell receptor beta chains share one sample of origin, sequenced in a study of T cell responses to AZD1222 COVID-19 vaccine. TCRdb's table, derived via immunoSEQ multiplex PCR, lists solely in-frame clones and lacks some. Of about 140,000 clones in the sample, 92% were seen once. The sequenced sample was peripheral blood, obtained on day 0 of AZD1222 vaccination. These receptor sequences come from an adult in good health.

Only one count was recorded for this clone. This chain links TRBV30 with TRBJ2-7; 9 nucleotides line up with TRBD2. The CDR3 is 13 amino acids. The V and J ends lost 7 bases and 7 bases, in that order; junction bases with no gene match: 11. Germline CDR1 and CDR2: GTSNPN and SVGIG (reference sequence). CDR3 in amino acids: CALIWGLAGEQYF. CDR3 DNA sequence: TGTGCCTTAATCTGGGGACTAGCAGGGGAGCAGTACTTC.

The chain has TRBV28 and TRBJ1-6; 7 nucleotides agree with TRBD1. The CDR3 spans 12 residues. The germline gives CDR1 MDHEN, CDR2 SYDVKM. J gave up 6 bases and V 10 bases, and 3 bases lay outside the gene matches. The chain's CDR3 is CAIQGSNSPLHF. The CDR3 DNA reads TGTGCCATACAGGGGAGTAATTCACCCCTCCACTTT.

CDR3 protein: CASKPEPWGGEKLFF. In DNA form, the CDR3 reads TGCGCCAGCAAGCCCGAGCCTTGGGGTGGGGAAAAACTGTTTTTT. This chain uses TRBV5-1 with TRBJ1-4; D gene unclear. Germline CDR1 and CDR2: SGHRS and YFSETQ. The V and J ends lost 6 bases and 8 bases respectively, with 20 bases between them. The CDR3 is 15 amino acids.

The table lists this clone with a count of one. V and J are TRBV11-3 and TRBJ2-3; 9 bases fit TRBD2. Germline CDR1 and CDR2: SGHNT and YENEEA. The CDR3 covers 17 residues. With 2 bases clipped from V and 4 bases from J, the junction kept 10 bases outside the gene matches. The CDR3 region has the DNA TGTGCCAGCAGCTTACAGCCTAGCGGGATGATACCAGATACGCAGTATTTT. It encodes CASSLQPSGMIPDTQYF.

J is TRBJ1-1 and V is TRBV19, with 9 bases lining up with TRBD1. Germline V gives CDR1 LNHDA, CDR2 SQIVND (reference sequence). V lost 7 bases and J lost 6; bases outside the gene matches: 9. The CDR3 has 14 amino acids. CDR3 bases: TGTGCCAGTATGGCGGACAGGGGTATTCCTGAAGCTTTCTTT. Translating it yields CASMADRGIPEAFF.

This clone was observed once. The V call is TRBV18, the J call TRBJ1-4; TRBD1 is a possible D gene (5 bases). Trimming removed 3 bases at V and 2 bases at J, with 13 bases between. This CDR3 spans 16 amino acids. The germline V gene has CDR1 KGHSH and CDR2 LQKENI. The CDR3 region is CASSPAQGGTNEKLFF. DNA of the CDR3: TGTGCCAGCTCACCCGCCCAGGGTGGGACTAATGAAAAACTGTTTTTT.

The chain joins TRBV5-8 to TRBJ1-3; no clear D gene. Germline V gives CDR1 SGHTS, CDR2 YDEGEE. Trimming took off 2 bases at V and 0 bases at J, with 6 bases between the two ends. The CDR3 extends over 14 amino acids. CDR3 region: CASSFRSSGNTIYF. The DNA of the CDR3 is TGTGCCAGCAGCTTCAGGAGCTCTGGAAACACCATATATTTT.

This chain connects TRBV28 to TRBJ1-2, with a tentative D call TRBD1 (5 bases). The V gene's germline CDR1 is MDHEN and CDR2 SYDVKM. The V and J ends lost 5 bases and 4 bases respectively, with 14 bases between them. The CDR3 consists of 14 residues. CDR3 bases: TGTGCCAGCAGTCCGGGCGGGAGGGGCTATGGCTACACCTTC. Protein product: CASSPGGRGYGYTF.